Listed below are T cell receptor beta chains from one sample, sequenced in a study of CD8 T cells in Susac syndrome. A single record per CDR3 protein comes from TCRdb applying MiXCR to the immunoSEQ multiplex PCR reads. The sample holds 190,000 or so distinct CDR3 sequences; 90% to 95% are singletons and the top ten take roughly 0.094%. The sample taken for sequencing was CD4+ T cells from PBMCs. The receptors here all came from a human donor with multiple sclerosis. Both conserved end residues are part of each CDR3. The D gene is left open where the match is weak.

V gene: TRBV2; D gene: -; J gene: TRBJ1-2; CDR3 protein: CASKKEGDGYTF
V gene: TRBV7-2; D gene: -; J gene: TRBJ1-1; CDR3 protein: CASSLGYTEAFF
V gene: TRBV5-1; D gene: -; J gene: TRBJ1-2; CDR3 protein: CASSFGTLQGYTF
V gene: TRBV5-1; D gene: -; J gene: TRBJ2-7; CDR3 protein: CASIRQYF
V gene: TRBV6-5; D gene: -; J gene: TRBJ2-1; CDR3 protein: CASKRGPSYNEQFF
V gene: TRBV30; D gene: -; J gene: TRBJ1-6; CDR3 protein: CASGTAYSPLHF
V gene: TRBV24-1; D gene: TRBD2; J gene: TRBJ2-2; CDR3 protein: CATSGTSGRGTGELFF
V gene: TRBV30; D gene: -; J gene: TRBJ2-4; CDR3 protein: CAWSAGSDIQYF
V gene: TRBV18; D gene: TRBD1; J gene: TRBJ2-7; CDR3 protein: CASSRLGQPYEQYF
V gene: TRBV3-1; D gene: -; J gene: TRBJ1-3; CDR3 protein: CASSAWGSGNTIYF
V gene: TRBV11-2; D gene: TRBD1; J gene: TRBJ2-7; CDR3 protein: CASSSIRDRAYEQYF
V gene: TRBV30; D gene: -; J gene: TRBJ1-1; CDR3 protein: CALRRSGANTEAFF
V gene: TRBV6-6; D gene: -; J gene: TRBJ1-5; CDR3 protein: CASSNPTGPSNQPQHF
V gene: TRBV4-2; D gene: -; J gene: TRBJ1-2; CDR3 protein: CASGMFEDNGDYTF
V gene: TRBV2; D gene: TRBD1; J gene: TRBJ1-1; CDR3 protein: CASSVGGTGLTEAFF
V gene: TRBV7-2; D gene: -; J gene: TRBJ2-7; CDR3 protein: CASSLEARGTYEQYF
V gene: TRBV2; D gene: -; J gene: TRBJ1-4; CDR3 protein: CASSTPGGQLFF
V gene: TRBV7-2; D gene: -; J gene: TRBJ2-3; CDR3 protein: CASSIRDHPDTQYF
V gene: TRBV30; D gene: -; J gene: TRBJ1-5; CDR3 protein: CAWSRPLGVLNQPQHF
V gene: TRBV3-1; D gene: -; J gene: TRBJ1-2; CDR3 protein: CASSQPGYGYTF
V gene: TRBV20-1; D gene: -; J gene: TRBJ1-4; CDR3 protein: CSALDATNEKLFF
V gene: TRBV30; D gene: -; J gene: TRBJ2-1; CDR3 protein: CAWRGDEQFF
V gene: TRBV7-9; D gene: TRBD2; J gene: TRBJ2-3; CDR3 protein: CASSPGDTLAGRTDTQYF